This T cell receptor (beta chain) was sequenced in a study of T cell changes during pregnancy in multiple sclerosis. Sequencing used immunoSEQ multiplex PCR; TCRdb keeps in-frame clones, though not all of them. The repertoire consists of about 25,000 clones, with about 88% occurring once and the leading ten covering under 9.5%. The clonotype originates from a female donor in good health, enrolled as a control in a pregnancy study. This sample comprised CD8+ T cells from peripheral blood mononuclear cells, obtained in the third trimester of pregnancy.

The CDR3 coding sequence is TGTGCCAGCAGTGAGCGGCGGTTTTACAATGAGCAGTTCTTC. This encodes CASSERRFYNEQFF. The J gene is TRBJ2-1, the V gene TRBV6-1; no clear D. The germline V gene has CDR1 MNHNS and CDR2 SASEGT. V shed 3 bases and J shed 4 bases, with 10 bases lying between them. This CDR3 has 14 amino acids.